In this sample, the clone carrying this T cell receptor (beta chain) turned up a few times. Its antigen remains unknown. This record comes from a study of T-cell reconstitution after alpha-beta-depleted transplantation in children. The germline V gene has CDR1 MNHEY and CDR2 SVGEGT. The V and J ends lost 6 bases and 9 bases respectively, with 15 bases between them. This CDR3 region has 13 residues. Unique molecular identifiers featured in how the TCRbeta library was prepared. TCRdb reanalysed the PCR reads using MiXCR and keeps one entry per CDR3 protein. This sample has about 120,000 distinct CDR3 sequences, with over 9% found just once. Study-wide results and caveats: The authors attributed T-cell counts and diversity one year after transplant mostly to newly produced T cells. Several hundred expanded graft clones reportedly were the source of alpha-beta T cells about two months after transplant. There were some patients whose high TCRbeta diversity at day 60 came from surviving recipient T cells and thymic progenitors.

The sequence came from a boy aged 2-9 years with acute lymphoblastic leukemia, due to receive a stem cell transplant. The chain uses TRBV6-2 or TRBV6-3 and TRBJ2-1, with a possible D match to TRBD1 (5 bases). The sequenced sample was PBMCs, obtained before TCRalphabeta/CD19-depleted stem cell transplant. The CDR3 DNA sequence: TGTGCCAGCAGAATAACAGGTTCGGTTGAGCAGTTCTTC. The encoded protein is CASRITGSVEQFF.